Below are 17 T cell receptor beta chains sequenced from a single sample in a study of T-cell memory formation after mild COVID-19. TCRdb itself ran the 5' RACE reads through MiXCR, one entry per CDR3 protein. The table has under 200,000 distinct CDR3 sequences, approximately 10% seen once; the top ten hold approximately 3.8%. The sequenced sample consisted of PBMCs or a T cell subset sorted from them (not recorded which). The receptors here all came from a man between 18 and 35 years old who had mild COVID-19 (a few samples of this study predate the infection). Cell type and time point are not known.

The V call is TRBV12-3 or TRBV12-4, the J call TRBJ1-2; no definite D call. V gave up 3 bases and J gave up 4 bases, with 12 bases separating them. This CDR3 has 14 residues. The CDR3 spells CASSLFRLIYGYTF. In nucleotides, the CDR3 is TGTGCCAGCAGTTTGTTTCGACTAATCTATGGCTACACCTTC.

The chain combines TRBV19 with TRBJ2-5; possibly TRBD1 for D (6 bases). V was cut by 7 bases and J by 2 bases, with 11 bases left in between. CDR1 is LNHDA and CDR2 is SQIVND in the germline V gene (reference sequence). CDR3 length equals 13 residues. The DNA for the CDR3 is TGTGCCAGTATGCGGACAGAACAAGAGACCCAGTACTTC. Protein product: CASMRTEQETQYF.

This clonotype was detected only a few times. The chain has TRBV29-1 and TRBJ2-5; D unclear. This CDR3 spans 13 amino acids. Looked up from germline, CDR1 is SQVTM and CDR2 is ANQGSEA. The ends were cut back, 3 bases at V and 5 bases at J, with 13 bases in the middle. DNA of the CDR3: TGCAGCGTTGAGCTAAACCTCCGGGAGACCCAGTACTTC. Its protein is CSVELNLRETQYF.

The rearrangement joins TRBV5-1 to TRBJ1-4; weak D call: TRBD1 (5 bases). Trimming pared 4 bases from V and 8 bases from J, leaving 21 bases between. This CDR3 region has 16 residues. Germline CDR1 reads SGHRS; CDR2 reads YFSETQ. CDR3 sequence reads: CASSPGGVSPGEKLFF. The CDR3, as DNA: TGCGCCAGCAGCCCGGGGGGGGTCTCTCCGGGGGAAAAACTGTTTTTT. Full variable domain (missing parts from reference TRBV5-1 and TRBJ1-4): KAGVTQTPRYLIKTRGQQVTLSCSPISGHRSVSWYQQTPGQGLQFLFEYFSETQRNKGNFPGRFSGRQFSNSRSEMNVSTLELGDSALYLCASSPGGVSPGEKLFFGSGTQLSVL.

The chain is built from TRBV6-5 and TRBJ1-1; the D is unclear. Germline values: CDR1 MNHEY, CDR2 SVGAGI. The CDR3 extends over 13 amino acids. Trimming shortened V by 6 bases and J by 7 bases, and 15 bases separated the two germline ends. CDR3 amino acids: CASRDPDEDEAFF. In DNA, the CDR3 is TGTGCCAGCAGAGATCCGGACGAAGATGAAGCTTTCTTT.

This clonotype came up many times. V is TRBV5-5 and J is TRBJ1-1; D gene unclear. Per germline, CDR1 SGHKS and CDR2 YYEKEE (reference sequence). CDR3 size: 14 residues. CDR3 loop: CAAGRDFMNTEAFF. The CDR3 coding sequence is TGTGCAGCGGGGAGAGACTTCATGAACACTGAAGCTTTCTTT. Using reference TRBV5-5 and TRBJ1-1 for the parts outside the CDR3, the full variable domain is DAGVTQSPTHLIKTRGQQVTLRCSPISGHKSVSWYQQVLGQGPQFIFQYYEKEERGRGNFPDRFSARQFPNYSSELNVNALLLGDSALYLCAAGRDFMNTEAFFGQGTRLTVV.

The gene calls are TRBV9 and TRBJ1-1; no clear D gene. This CDR3 spans 15 amino acids. Germline V gives CDR1 SGDLS, CDR2 YYNGEE. Trimming left V 0 bases short and J 6 bases short, with 15 bases between. The CDR3 loop reads CASSVDGRARAEAFF. In nucleotides, the CDR3 is TGTGCCAGCAGCGTAGATGGTAGGGCTAGGGCTGAAGCTTTCTTT.

The chain recombines TRBV7-2 with TRBJ1-1; D is unresolved. The CDR3 contains 15 residues. V lost 0 bases and J lost 10, with 18 bases in between. Looked up from germline, CDR1 is SGHTA and CDR2 is FQGNSA. CDR3 amino acids: CASSLAHFGYGVAFF. The CDR3 DNA is TGTGCCAGCAGCTTAGCGCACTTCGGGTATGGAGTAGCTTTCTTT.

In its sample, this clonotype was seen a few times. This chain uses TRBV6-2 or TRBV6-3 with TRBJ2-7, with 13 bases aligning to TRBD2. The CDR3 has 19 amino acids. CDR1 MNHEY and CDR2 SVGEGT come from the germline V gene. Germline trimming cut 6 bases from V and 3 bases from J; bases unmatched to any gene: 17. Here the CDR3 DNA reads TGTGCCAGCAGCCACTCGTCAAGACTAGCGGGGGGCCGTCTCTACGAGCAGTACTTC. As protein: CASSHSSRLAGGRLYEQYF.

The rearrangement joins TRBV19 to TRBJ2-2; a weak D match, TRBD1 (5 bases). This CDR3 has 15 amino acids. V gave up 0 bases and J gave up 7 bases, with 12 bases separating them. Germline loops: CDR1 LNHDA, CDR2 SQIVND (reference sequence). CDR3 amino acids: CASSIDRQGYGELFF. The CDR3 bases are TGTGCCAGTAGTATAGATCGGCAGGGTTACGGGGAGCTGTTTTTT.

This clonotype was picked up a small number of times. CDR3 in DNA: TGTGCCAGCAGTTTAGGGGCAGGGCATTCACCCCTCCACTTT. Protein sequence: CASSLGAGHSPLHF. J is TRBJ1-6 and V is TRBV12-3 or TRBV12-4; maybe TRBD1 (5 bases). V was clipped by 1 base and J by 8 bases, with 9 bases between them. This CDR3 is 14 amino acids long.

This clonotype was seen a handful of times. V is TRBV12-3 or TRBV12-4 and J is TRBJ1-6; D remains ambiguous. The CDR3 has 14 residues. V lost 5 bases to trimming and J lost 6 bases, with 11 bases between them. The DNA of the CDR3 is TGTGCCAGCAGTCCCTTTATGGGTAATTCACCCCTCCACTTT. As protein: CASSPFMGNSPLHF.

The CDR3 bases are TGTGCCAGCAGCTTAGGTATAGTTCGGTACAATGAGCAGTTCTTC. Translated: CASSLGIVRYNEQFF. The V gene is TRBV11-3, the J gene TRBJ2-1; D not resolved. CDR3 length: 15 amino acids. Trimming cost V 1 base and J 4 bases, with 11 bases left between them. CDR1 and CDR2 (germline): SGHNT, YENEEA.

V is TRBV6-5 and J is TRBJ2-2; possibly TRBD2 for D (6 bases). This CDR3 comprises 16 residues. Trimming left V 0 bases short and J 0 bases short, with 8 bases between. CDR1 is MNHEY and CDR2 is SVGAGI in the germline V gene. The CDR3 DNA reads as TGTGCCAGCAGTTACTCTGGCGGGGCGAACACCGGGGAGCTGTTTTTT. Translated: CASSYSGGANTGELFF.

The gene calls are TRBV28 and TRBJ2-7; a weak D match, TRBD1 (6 bases). The V and J ends lost 8 bases and 3 bases respectively, with 17 bases between them. The CDR3 consists of 14 residues. Germline V lookup: CDR1 MDHEN, CDR2 SYDVKM. CDR3 sequence (DNA): TGTGCCAGCTGTTCCCCGGGACAAAGCTACGAGCAGTACGTC. Its protein is CASCSPGQSYEQYV.

In this sample, this clonotype turned up a few times. The chain employs TRBV6-2 or TRBV6-3 and TRBJ2-1; the D gene is possibly TRBD2 (7 bases). CDR1 and CDR2 (germline): MNHEY, SVGEGT. The ends were cut back, 6 bases at V and 10 bases at J, with 13 bases in the middle. This CDR3 is 12 amino acids long. The CDR3 DNA sequence: TGTGCCAGCAGGAAAGGGGGGGGGGAGCAGTTCTTC. Encoded protein: CASRKGGGEQFF.

In this sample, this clonotype turned up a few times. The chain recombines TRBV7-2 with TRBJ2-5; 8 bases are shared with TRBD1. V shed 5 bases, J shed 4 bases, and the junction held 6 bases outside the gene matches. The CDR3 consists of 14 residues. CDR1 and CDR2 (germline): SGHTA, FQGNSA. The CDR3: CASSDRGSRETQYF. The CDR3 bases are TGTGCCAGCAGCGACAGGGGATCGCGAGAGACCCAGTACTTC.